Below are 3 T cell receptor beta chains sequenced from a single sample in a study of OX40 agonist ivuxolimab in advanced cancers. Libraries were constructed by the immunoSEQ multiplex PCR assay. What TCRdb holds here is the immuneACCESS table cut down to in-frame rearrangements. Part of the clones is not present; checked against another copy, under half of the missing clones reflect an unresolved V gene, and the others are unexplained. The sample data list about 18,000 clones, and 65% to 90% of these were observed just once. Under 15% of the sample is taken by the ten largest. Material: CD4+ or CD8+ T cells sorted from blood, obtained in a trial of the OX40 agonist ivuxolimab. These receptors came from an adult with an advanced solid tumor such as melanoma, head and neck, liver or kidney cancer.

The chain employs TRBV6-1 and TRBJ2-5; TRBD1 aligns across 10 bases. Trimming removed 9 bases from V and 4 bases from J; junction bases left unmatched: 11. In germline, CDR1 is MNHNS, CDR2 SASEGT. This CDR3 is 15 amino acids long. CDR3 region: CASERTTGGRETQYF. The CDR3, as DNA: TGTGCCAGTGAGCGTACGACAGGGGGCCGAGAGACCCAGTACTTC.

The chain carries TRBV6-6 and TRBJ1-2; D not certain. The V gene's germline CDR1 is MNHNY and CDR2 SVGAGI (reference sequence). The CDR3 has 13 amino acids. Trimming removed 5 bases from V and 2 bases from J, with 9 bases in between. Here the CDR3 reads CASSPGGNYGYTF. DNA for the CDR3: TGTGCCAGCAGTCCGGGTGGGAACTATGGCTACACCTTC.

The V gene is TRBV7-6, the J gene TRBJ2-3; D might be TRBD1 (5 bases). This CDR3 is built from 15 residues. The V and J ends lost 2 bases and 1 base respectively, with 10 bases between them. The V gene's germline CDR1 is SGHVS and CDR2 FNYEAQ. CDR3 nucleotides: TGTGCCAGCAGCTTAACCGGACACCGCACAGATACGCAGTATTTT. Protein sequence: CASSLTGHRTDTQYF.